This TCR beta chain was identified during a study of molecular identifiers for immune sequencing clone quantification listed by TCRdb under 2018. Regarding the study in general: In a replicate experiment, RNA from around 18,000 or 91,000 naive CD8 T cells was split into five aliquots, four of which were sequenced. This methods study used CD8 T cells to benchmark TCR RNA copy counting and molecular-identifier clustering-based TCR repertoire sequencing (MIDCIRS).

Naive CD8 T cell libraries were made from around 18,000 to 910,000 sorted cells using 10%, 30% or 50% of purified RNA. Naive CD8 T cells were FACS-sorted as CD8+CD4-CCR7+CD45RA+ on a BD FACSAria II into RLT Plus buffer. To test detection sensitivity, Jurkat RNA equal to around 10 TCR copies was added to samples of about 17,000-1,100,000 naive CD8 T cells. CD8 T cells were enriched using RosetteSep CD8+ T Cell Enrichment Cocktail and Ficoll-Paque, and the enriched cells then underwent ACK red cell lysis. The research as a whole found: Spiked-in Jurkat TCR RNA equal to a single cell's worth was reported to be detectable even within 1,200,000 naive CD8 T cells. Highly expanded clone sizes could be underestimated if identical TCR molecules share a barcode. Modeling estimated roughly 3.2 recovered TCR RNA copies per cell, compared with about 10 by digital PCR, which implies about 32% capture efficiency. In CMV-specific effector cells, clones with more than 20 RNA copies contained over 97% of molecules, whereas in naive cells such clones contained under 1% of molecules. When barcode sub-clustering was left out, chimeric consensus sequences inflated TCR diversity, with chimeras reaching as high as 47%. The naive libraries included spiked-in Jurkat TCR RNA (roughly nine copies' worth), and this Jurkat TCR RNA is not part of the donor repertoire.

This clonotype was seen ten or more times. Its specific antigen is unknown. No much larger clonotype is one base removed from it; base qualities were not supplied. There are 15 amino acids in the CDR3, from cysteine to phenylalanine inclusive. The sequence is cut down to CDR3 DNA, 45 bases in frame from base 1. V was cut back by 2 bases and J by 2 bases, leaving a gap of 12 bases between them. The library relied on PCR. Sequencing was carried out with a NextSeq 500. Preparation of bulk TCR libraries followed a previously described approach, with the TCR primers listed in Table S5. The Qiagen AllPrep DNA/RNA kit was used to purify total RNA. Before analysis, reads from multiple sequencing runs of the same library were pooled. The study's own analysis went as follows. Reads were retained only if the reads had an exact TCR constant sequence, and the retained reads were trimmed to 150 nt and grouped according to their 12-nt molecular barcodes. Reads inside each barcode group were sub-clustered using a 15% Levenshtein threshold, and a quality-weighted consensus sequence was constructed for each RNA molecule. Non-functional sequences were excluded, and lower-count sequences lying one edit away from another sequence were also excluded. Barcode sub-clusters with fewer than 20% of the maximum read count were removed, based on fitting two negative binomial distributions. In TCRdb, the public reads were trimmed at Q25 with fastp and aligned with MiXCR, with productive beta chains retained. When rows share a CDR3 protein, they turn into one entry using the most common DNA and genes. These V and J calls originate from TCRdb's pipeline instead of the authors' own analysis. This sample gives about 40,000 distinct CDR3 sequences in total; approximately 24% of them show up just once. The ten largest make up just under 1% of the sample.

Specimen: naive CD8+ T cells from blood, with Jurkat cell RNA spiked in. The cell subset or site label of this sample denotes: FACS-sorted CD8+CD4-CCR7+CD45RA+ naive T cells. The clonotype comes from a human donor in good health. Some libraries in this study had Jurkat cell RNA spiked in. The sequence is built from TRBV12-3 or TRBV12-4 and TRBJ2-5; TRBD1 is possibly the D segment (5 matching bases). The DNA is TGTGCCAGCAGTTTATCTAGGGGCAGGCAAGAGACCCAGTACTTC. It translates as CASSLSRGRQETQYF.